These 27 T cell receptor beta chains share one sample of origin, sequenced in a study of response to subunit inactivated influenza vaccine. A single record per CDR3 protein comes from TCRdb applying MiXCR to the RT-PCR reads. The repertoire consists of approximately 700,000 distinct CDR3 sequences, with more than 15% occurring once and the leading ten covering 11%. Sequencing used PBMCs from blood, obtained approximately 13 days after vaccination. Receptors originate from a man between 45 and 60 years old who received an inactivated influenza vaccine.

This clonotype has more than one count but fewer than ten. The genes are TRBV27 and TRBJ2-2, with 12 bases matching TRBD2. The CDR3 length is 19 residues. The ends lost 5 bases at V and 3 bases at J; junction bases unmatched: 13. The germline gives CDR1 MNHEY, CDR2 SMNVEV (reference sequence). In DNA, the CDR3 is TGTGCCAGCAGTCCACACCTTGGACTAGCGGGGCGGTACACCGGGGAGCTGTTTTTT. Amino acids: CASSPHLGLAGRYTGELFF.

This clonotype was observed a handful of times. This chain connects TRBV20-1 to TRBJ2-7; tentative D call: TRBD2 (5 bases). V dropped 2 bases and J dropped 2 bases, with 10 bases sitting between them. Germline V gene data show CDR1 as DFQATT and CDR2 as SNEGSKA (reference sequence). The CDR3 spans 13 residues. In nucleotides, the CDR3 is TGCAGTGCTAGATACAGCGGACCCTACGAGCAGTACTTC. This codes for CSARYSGPYEQYF.

This clonotype showed up just a few times. The J gene is TRBJ2-7, the V gene TRBV20-1, with D perhaps matching TRBD1 or TRBD2 (7 bases each). The CDR3 length is 15 residues. The V and J ends lost 6 bases and 6 bases respectively, with 24 bases between them. CDR1 and CDR2 (germline): DFQATT, SNEGSKA (reference sequence). Here the CDR3 reads CSAGLHATGEGEQYF. In DNA, the CDR3 is TGCAGTGCCGGACTGCACGCTACAGGGGAGGGCGAGCAGTACTTC.

The gene calls are TRBV30 and TRBJ2-1, with D unresolved. The V gene's germline CDR1 is GTSNPN and CDR2 SVGIG (reference sequence). Deletions cut 0 bases from V and 4 bases from J, with 7 bases between. The CDR3 spans 13 residues. CDR3 bases: TGTGCCTGGAGTGTAGCAGCGTACAATGAGCAGTTCTTC. Its translation: CAWSVAAYNEQFF.

The CDR3 spells CATSRTGPNEKLFF. In nucleotides, the CDR3 is TGTGCCACCAGCAGGACAGGGCCTAATGAAAAACTGTTTTTT. The rearrangement uses TRBV15 and TRBJ1-4; the match to TRBD1 covers 7 bases. From germline, CDR1 is LNHNV and CDR2 YYDKDF (reference sequence). The V segment lost 3 bases and the J segment 3 bases; nucleotides outside the gene matches: 1. The CDR3 extends over 14 amino acids.

This clonotype was seen a few times. The chain carries TRBV20-1 and TRBJ1-3, with 7 bases lining up with TRBD1. The V segment lost 3 bases and the J segment 1 base; nucleotides outside the gene matches: 9. The germline CDR1 and CDR2 sequences are DFQATT and SNEGSKA (reference sequence). The CDR3 covers 16 residues. CDR3 sequence: CSASGTDILSGNTIYF. CDR3 in DNA: TGCAGTGCTAGCGGGACAGACATTCTGTCTGGAAACACCATATATTTT.

CDR3 residues: CASSERIAGLAKNIQYF. As DNA, the CDR3 is TGTGCCAGCAGTGAAAGAATAGCGGGGCTAGCCAAAAACATTCAGTACTTC. This chain connects TRBV2 to TRBJ2-4; 8 bases agree with TRBD2. Germline assignment: CDR1 SNHLY and CDR2 FYNNEI. The CDR3 is made up of 17 amino acids. The ends lost 2 bases at V and 0 bases at J; junction bases unmatched: 6.

This chain links TRBV28 with TRBJ2-6; D gene uncertain. Germline CDR1 reads MDHEN; CDR2 reads SYDVKM. This CDR3 is 16 amino acids long. V gave up 9 bases and J gave up 0 bases, with 15 bases separating them. The CDR3 nucleotides read TGTGCCAGTACCAGCAGACTCCGCTCTGGGGCCAACGTCCTGACTTTC. Its translation: CASTSRLRSGANVLTF.

Concerning this clonotype: Germline and junction disagree at one end, which may indicate a read error. The chain uses TRBV5-1 and TRBJ1-1; TRBD1 is a possible D gene (6 bases). The CDR3 extends over 15 amino acids. In germline, CDR1 is SGHRS, CDR2 YFSETQ. Here the CDR3 DNA reads TGCGCCAGCAGGTTGGGGCCAGGGGCGAACACTGAAGCTTTCTTT. Encoded protein: CASRLGPGANTEAFF.

There are many counts of this clonotype. The DNA for the CDR3 is TGCGCCAGCAGCCAAGATCTAGCGGTTCCCAAGCAGTTCTTC. Residues: CASSQDLAVPKQFF. The chain has TRBV4-1 and TRBJ2-1; the match to TRBD2 covers 7 bases. V shed 0 bases, J shed 11 bases, and the junction held 7 bases outside the gene matches. The length of the CDR3 is 14 residues. Germline V gene lookup returns CDR1 MGHRA and CDR2 YSYEKL.

The chain recombines TRBV28 with TRBJ1-2; TRBD1 is a possible D gene (5 bases). The CDR3 extends over 18 amino acids. Germline loops: CDR1 MDHEN, CDR2 SYDVKM. The V end lost 1 base, the J end lost 1 base, and 19 bases lay between the germline ends. The CDR3 loop reads CASSLLWDPEGVNYGYTF. The DNA for the CDR3 is TGTGCCAGCAGTTTATTGTGGGACCCGGAAGGAGTTAACTATGGCTACACCTTC.

There are a few counts of this clonotype. The chain carries TRBV6-5 and TRBJ2-2; D not certain. V was pared by 0 bases and J by 4 bases, with 15 bases between. Germline CDR1 and CDR2: MNHEY and SVGAGI. The CDR3 consists of 17 residues. The CDR3 sequence: CASSYSRRGLSTGELFF. CDR3 in DNA: TGTGCCAGCAGTTACTCGAGAAGAGGTTTGAGCACCGGGGAGCTGTTTTTT.

This clonotype has just a few counts. V usage is TRBV6-5 and J usage is TRBJ1-1; D is uncertain. Per the germline V gene, CDR1 is MNHEY and CDR2 is SVGAGI. The V end lost 0 bases, the J end lost 3 bases, and 5 bases lay between the germline ends. The CDR3 runs to 13 residues. CDR3 DNA sequence: TGTGCCAGCAGTTACTCTCCCTACACTGAAGCTTTCTTT. It specifies CASSYSPYTEAFF.

The genes are TRBV12-3 or TRBV12-4 and TRBJ1-1, with a tentative D call TRBD1 (5 bases). This CDR3 spans 12 amino acids. The V end lost 7 bases, the J end lost 3 bases, and 9 bases lay between the germline ends. The CDR3 spells CASTKQDTEAFF. CDR3 bases: TGTGCCAGCACAAAACAGGACACTGAAGCTTTCTTT.

This sequence joins TRBV6-2 or TRBV6-3 and TRBJ2-7, with 9 bases that match TRBD1. CDR1 MNHEY and CDR2 SVGEGT come from the germline V gene. This CDR3 comprises 16 residues. J gave up 4 bases and V 4 bases, and 11 bases lay outside the gene matches. The CDR3 is CASSSDSGTGRYEQYF. The CDR3 DNA follows: TGTGCCAGCAGTTCCGACTCTGGGACAGGGAGGTACGAGCAGTACTTC.

This clonotype was observed a single time. The J gene is TRBJ2-7, the V gene TRBV30, with D perhaps matching TRBD1 (5 bases). This CDR3 spans 12 amino acids. The V end was cut by 0 bases, the J end by 3 bases, with 6 bases between. Per the germline V gene, CDR1 is GTSNPN and CDR2 is SVGIG (reference sequence). CDR3 sequence: CAWSVTGYEQYF. Written as DNA, the CDR3 is TGTGCCTGGAGTGTTACAGGCTACGAGCAGTACTTC.

This clonotype was recorded a few times. V gene TRBV4-2 combines with J gene TRBJ2-7; 13 nucleotides align to TRBD2. J lost 6 bases, V lost 4 bases, and 3 bases had no gene match. There are 14 residues in the CDR3. Germline V lookup: CDR1 LGHNA, CDR2 YNFKEQ. The CDR3 sequence is CASSRGTSGVEQYF. The CDR3 DNA reads as TGTGCCAGCAGCCGCGGGACTAGCGGGGTCGAGCAGTACTTC.

The chain employs TRBV3-1 and TRBJ1-1; 8 bases fit TRBD1. V was clipped by 2 bases and J by 6 bases; unmatched bases: 8. Germline V gene data show CDR1 as LGHDT and CDR2 as YNNKEL (reference sequence). CDR3 length: 15 residues. The CDR3 DNA is TGTGCCAGCAGCCAAATGGGACAGGCTTACGCTGAAGCTTTCTTT. The encoded protein is CASSQMGQAYAEAFF.

The rearrangement joins TRBV9 to TRBJ2-3, with D unclear. The CDR3 has 17 residues. V lost 3 bases and J lost 2, with 19 bases in between. In germline, CDR1 is SGDLS, CDR2 YYNGEE. In nucleotides, the CDR3 is TGTGCCAGCAGCGGCCCGGGTGGAAGGGCGTACACAGATACGCAGTATTTT. The encoded protein is CASSGPGGRAYTDTQYF.

This chain uses TRBV2 with TRBJ2-3; D not certain. The CDR3 spans 15 residues. Trimming took 7 bases from V and 0 from J, leaving 14 bases between them. Germline lookup yields CDR1 SNHLY and CDR2 FYNNEI. The CDR3 loop reads CASIHGVSSTDTQYF. The CDR3 DNA reads TGTGCCAGCATTCATGGCGTGAGCAGCACAGATACGCAGTATTTT.

A few counts support this clonotype. V gene TRBV4-2 combines with J gene TRBJ1-1; D ambiguous. Trimming pared 1 base from V and 1 base from J, leaving 7 bases between. CDR3 length: 14 amino acids. Germline CDR1 is LGHNA and CDR2 is YNFKEQ. In DNA, the CDR3 is TGTGCCAGCAGCCAAGTCTACGGGAACACTGAAGCTTTCTTT. Its protein product is CASSQVYGNTEAFF.

This clonotype was recorded a few times. This CDR3 reads CASSQAGSVGSPLHF. CDR3 DNA sequence: TGTGCCAGCAGCCAAGCTGGATCGGTGGGGTCACCCCTCCACTTT. The chain carries TRBV3-1 and TRBJ1-6; no clear D. The CDR3 spans 15 residues. Germline V gene sequence: CDR1 LGHDT, CDR2 YNNKEL (reference sequence). Trimming pared 1 base from V and 10 bases from J, leaving 14 bases between.

This chain links TRBV3-1 with TRBJ2-1; D remains unclear. The CDR3 runs 11 residues. V gave up 6 bases and J gave up 6 bases, with 6 bases separating them. Germline V CDR1 and CDR2: LGHDT, YNNKEL (reference sequence). CDR3 in amino acids: CASRLLNEQFF. CDR3 nucleotides: TGTGCCAGCAGACTACTCAATGAGCAGTTCTTC.

This clonotype was recorded a few times. The chain couples TRBV29-1 to TRBJ1-1; D not resolved. This CDR3 contains 12 residues. Germline loops: CDR1 SQVTM, CDR2 ANQGSEA. V shed 7 bases and J shed 1 base, with 10 bases lying between them. As DNA, the CDR3 is TGCAGCGGGCTCTGGGGGAACACTGAAGCTTTCTTT. Protein: CSGLWGNTEAFF.

A few counts support this clonotype. The chain combines TRBV4-3 with TRBJ2-1; D is unresolved. Germline loops: CDR1 LGHNA, CDR2 YSLEER. This CDR3 has 16 residues. V dropped 0 bases and J dropped 2 bases, with 11 bases sitting between them. The CDR3 nucleotides are TGCGCCAGCAGCCAAGAGACGGCTTGGCCCTACAATGAGCAGTTCTTC. Encoded protein: CASSQETAWPYNEQFF.

This clonotype was counted many times. V usage is TRBV5-1 and J usage is TRBJ2-2; tentatively, D is TRBD1 (6 bases). Germline values: CDR1 SGHRS, CDR2 YFSETQ. V gave up 0 bases and J gave up 5 bases, with 11 bases separating them. The CDR3 covers 15 residues. The CDR3 DNA reads TGCGCCAGCAGCTTGGTCCAAACAGGGACCGGGGAGCTGTTTTTT. It yields the protein CASSLVQTGTGELFF.

In its sample, this clonotype was seen a few times. V and J are TRBV7-8 and TRBJ2-1; 11 bases map to TRBD2. Per germline, CDR1 SGHVS and CDR2 FQNEAQ. This CDR3 contains 15 residues. V lost 4 bases, J lost 6 bases, and 5 bases stayed unmatched. The CDR3 nucleotides read TGTGCCAGCAGCTCGACTAGCGGGATTGGCAATGAGCAGTTCTTC. Translating gives CASSSTSGIGNEQFF.